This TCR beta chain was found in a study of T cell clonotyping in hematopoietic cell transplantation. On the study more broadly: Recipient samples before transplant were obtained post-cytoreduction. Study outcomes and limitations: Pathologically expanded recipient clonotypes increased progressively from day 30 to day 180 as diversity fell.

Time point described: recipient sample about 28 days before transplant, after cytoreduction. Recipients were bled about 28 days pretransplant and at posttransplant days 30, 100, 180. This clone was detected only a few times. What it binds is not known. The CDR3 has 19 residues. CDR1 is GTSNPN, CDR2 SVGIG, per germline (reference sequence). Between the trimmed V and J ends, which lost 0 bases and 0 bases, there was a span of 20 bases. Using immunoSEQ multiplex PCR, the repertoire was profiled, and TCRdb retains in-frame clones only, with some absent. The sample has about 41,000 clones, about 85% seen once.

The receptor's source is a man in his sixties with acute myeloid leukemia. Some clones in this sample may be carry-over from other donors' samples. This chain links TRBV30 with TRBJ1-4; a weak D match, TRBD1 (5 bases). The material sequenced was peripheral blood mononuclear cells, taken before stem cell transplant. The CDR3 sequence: CAWSVPDTRIIATNEKLFF. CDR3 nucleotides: TGTGCCTGGAGTGTACCGGACACAAGGATAATTGCAACTAATGAAAAACTGTTTTTT.